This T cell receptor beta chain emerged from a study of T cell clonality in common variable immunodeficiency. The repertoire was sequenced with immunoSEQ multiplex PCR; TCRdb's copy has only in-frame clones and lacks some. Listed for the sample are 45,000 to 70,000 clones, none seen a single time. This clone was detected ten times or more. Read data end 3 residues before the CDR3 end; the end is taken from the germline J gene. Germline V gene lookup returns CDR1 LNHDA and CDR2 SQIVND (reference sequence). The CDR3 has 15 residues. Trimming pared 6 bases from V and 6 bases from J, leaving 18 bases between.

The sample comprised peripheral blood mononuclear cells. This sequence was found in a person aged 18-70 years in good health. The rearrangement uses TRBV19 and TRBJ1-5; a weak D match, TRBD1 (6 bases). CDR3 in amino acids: CASSSPQGKVQPQHF. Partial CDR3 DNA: TGTGCCAGTAGCTCGCCCCAGGGGAAGGTTCAGCCC.